This T cell receptor beta chain was recovered during a study of blood T cell repertoires in COVID-19. On the study more broadly: Collection of acute and convalescent COVID-19 samples took place in the United States, Italy and Spain.

Per the original methods: Estimation of nucleated cell counts relied on the amplification of reference gene primers. The protocol was immunoSEQ multiplex PCR, while the TCRdb copy is restricted to in-frame clones and leaves out a portion. The V and J calls and clone size come from that table; D and trimming were worked out from the DNA. The data hold some 110,000 clones, with about four fifths observed a single time. The CDR3 runs 13 residues. The germline CDR1 and CDR2 sequences are SGHVS and FQNEAQ. Trimming took 1 base from V and 6 from J, leaving 10 bases between them. This clonotype was sampled from a woman older than 75 with acute or convalescent COVID-19. The chain has TRBV7-8 and TRBJ2-7; D remains unclear. Sequenced: peripheral blood. CDR3 amino acids: CASSLDPAGEQYV. The CDR3 coding sequence is TGTGCCAGCAGCTTAGATCCAGCAGGCGAGCAGTACGTC.